This T cell receptor beta chain originates from a study of cytomegalovirus exposure and HLA in healthy donors. The method was immunoSEQ multiplex PCR; TCRdb's version includes in-frame clones alone and lacks a portion of them. The sample consists of under 300,000 clones, 85% to 90% of them appearing once. There are 14 residues in the CDR3. Germline V gene lookup returns CDR1 SGHDN and CDR2 FVKESK. V lost 7 bases, J lost 4 bases, and 16 bases lay in between. The sequenced material came from PBMCs. The chain uses TRBV14 and TRBJ1-1; no clear D. The clonotype originates from a woman under 30 in good health and CMV-seronegative. The CDR3 region is CASTLFGGITEAFF. In DNA form, the CDR3 reads TGTGCCAGCACCCTCTTCGGAGGAATCACTGAAGCTTTCTTT.